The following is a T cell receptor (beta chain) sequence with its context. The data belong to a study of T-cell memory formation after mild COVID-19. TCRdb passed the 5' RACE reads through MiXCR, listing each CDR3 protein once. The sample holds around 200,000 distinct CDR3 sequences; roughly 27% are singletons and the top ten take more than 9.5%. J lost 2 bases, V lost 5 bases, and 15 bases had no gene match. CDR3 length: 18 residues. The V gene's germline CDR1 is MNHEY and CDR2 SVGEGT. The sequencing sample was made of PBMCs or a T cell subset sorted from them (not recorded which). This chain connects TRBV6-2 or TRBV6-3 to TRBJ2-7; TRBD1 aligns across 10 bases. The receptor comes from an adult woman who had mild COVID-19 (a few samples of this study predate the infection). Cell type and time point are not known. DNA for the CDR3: TGTGCCAGCAGTCAACTTCCGACAGGGGGCCTTAGAACCTACGAGCAGTACTTC. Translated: CASSQLPTGGLRTYEQYF.